The 9 T cell receptor beta chains below all came from one sample that was sequenced in a study of post-analysis software for immune sequencing data. Whole-study findings and limits: Relative to controls, patients had a handful of TRBV segments at higher frequency, with TRBV5-6, TRBV5-1 and TRBV20-1 among these.

No antigen has been assigned to these receptors. Researchers reported that TCR beta cDNA libraries carried unique molecular identifiers. TCRdb reanalysed the PCR reads using MiXCR and keeps one entry per CDR3 protein. The table lists around 770,000 distinct CDR3 sequences, under 60% of them singletons. Sequenced input: blood. The receptors originated from a girl aged 5-17 years with multiple sclerosis.

This chain uses TRBV6-6 with TRBJ1-2; possibly TRBD1 for D (6 bases). V lost 6 bases and J lost 4, with 12 bases in between. CDR1 and CDR2 (germline): MNHNY, SVGAGI (reference sequence). This CDR3 has 13 residues. The CDR3 nucleotides are TGTGCCAGCAGGGAGACAGGACCCTATGGCTACACCTTC. The encoded protein is CASRETGPYGYTF.

This rearrangement joins TRBV6-5 to TRBJ2-7; TRBD2 matches 7 bases. The CDR3 length is 14 residues. The V gene end was trimmed by 2 bases and the J gene end by 3 bases; junction bases not matched to a gene: 4. From germline, CDR1 is MNHEY and CDR2 SVGAGI. The CDR3 DNA reads TGTGCCAGCAGTTACAGGGCGGGGGTCTACGAGCAGTACTTC. It encodes CASSYRAGVYEQYF.

The chain recombines TRBV5-1 with TRBJ2-5; tentatively, D is TRBD2 (8 bases). The J call is in doubt because the DNA end fits TRBJ2-7 better. The germline gives CDR1 SGHRS, CDR2 YFSETQ. There are 18 residues in the CDR3. The CDR3 sequence is CASSAGQWTRGTSYEQYF. CDR3 nucleotide sequence: TGCGCCAGCAGCGCGGGACAGTGGACCCGCGGGACTAGCTACGAGCAGTACTTC.

This sequence joins TRBV11-2 and TRBJ1-4; D is unclear. Germline values: CDR1 SGHAT, CDR2 FQNNGV. Trimming shortened V by 5 bases and J by 2 bases, and 12 bases separated the two germline ends. CDR3 length: 15 residues. The CDR3 region has the DNA TGTGCCAGCAGCCCGGGAGGTACGACTAATGAAAAACTGTTTTTT. As protein: CASSPGGTTNEKLFF.

CDR3 residues: CASSFFDRGRSGANVLTF. The CDR3 DNA sequence: TGTGCCAGCAGTTTCTTTGACAGGGGGCGAAGTGGGGCCAACGTCCTGACTTTC. The genes are TRBV28 and TRBJ2-6, with TRBD1 matching 10 bases. Trimming took 3 bases from V and 3 from J; bases not matched to a gene: 8. The CDR3 covers 18 residues. CDR1 and CDR2 from the germline V gene are MDHEN and SYDVKM.

This clonotype was recorded a few times. The gene calls are TRBV7-9 and TRBJ2-5; D remains unclear. Trimming removed 5 bases from V and 3 bases from J, with 10 bases in between. Germline lookup yields CDR1 SEHNR and CDR2 FQNEAQ (reference sequence). CDR3 length: 13 residues. CDR3 DNA: TGTGCCAGCAGCCCGTGGGTCAAAGAGACCCAGTACTTC. This codes for CASSPWVKETQYF.

In this sample, this clonotype turned up a few times. The rearrangement joins TRBV12-3 or TRBV12-4 to TRBJ2-6; either TRBD1 or TRBD2 may fit D (5 bases each). The V end lost 7 bases, the J end lost 0 bases, and 10 bases lay between the germline ends. The CDR3 sequence is 15 residues long. CDR3 amino acids: CASTWGSSGANVLTF. The CDR3 DNA follows: TGTGCCAGCACCTGGGGGAGCTCTGGGGCCAACGTCCTGACTTTC.

This clonotype was picked up many times. The chain recombines TRBV5-5 with TRBJ1-1, with TRBD1 identical over 9 bases. The V gene end was trimmed by 1 base and the J gene end by 6 bases; junction bases not matched to a gene: 7. This CDR3 region has 15 residues. CDR1 is SGHKS and CDR2 is YYEKEE in the germline V gene (reference sequence). The CDR3 loop is CASSLSGTGLSEAFF. CDR3 DNA sequence: TGTGCCAGCAGCTTGTCCGGGACAGGGCTATCTGAAGCTTTCTTT.

The chain joins TRBV20-1 to TRBJ2-7; 12 bases match TRBD2. The J call is in doubt because the DNA end fits TRBJ2-5 better. The germline gives CDR1 DFQATT, CDR2 SNEGSKA (reference sequence). The CDR3 runs 15 residues. CDR3 DNA sequence: TGCAGTGCCCCGAGGTCTAGCGGGAGGGAGGGGACCCAGTACTTC. Residues: CSAPRSSGREGTQYF.